These 23 T cell receptor beta chains share one sample of origin, sequenced in a study of blood T cell repertoires in COVID-19. Repertoires were generated with immunoSEQ multiplex PCR, while TCRdb's copy carries only in-frame clones and drops some. The sample carries over 95,000 clones, 65% to 85% recorded once. The sequenced sample was peripheral blood. The receptors originated from a man between 65 and 79 years old with active or convalescent COVID-19.

J is TRBJ2-7 and V is TRBV11-1; D unresolved. Germline values: CDR1 SGHAT, CDR2 FQDESV (reference sequence). V was shortened by 5 bases and J by 7 bases, with 15 bases between the two germline ends. This CDR3 is 13 amino acids long. In DNA form, the CDR3 reads TGTGCCAGCAGCCTGACTCGACTTGGAGAGCAGTACTTC. Its translation is CASSLTRLGEQYF.

The V and J genes are TRBV19 and TRBJ2-3; 10 nucleotides agree with TRBD2. The CDR3 is 16 amino acids. The germline CDR1 and CDR2 sequences are LNHDA and SQIVND (reference sequence). J lost 6 bases, V lost 5 bases, and 11 bases had no gene match. CDR3 DNA sequence: TGTGCCAGTAGTTCCTTCACTAGCGGGGCTGGGGATACGCAGTATTTT. Protein product: CASSSFTSGAGDTQYF.

The chain is built from TRBV7-9 and TRBJ1-1; no clear D. V was cut by 2 bases and J by 2 bases, with 9 bases left in between. This CDR3 contains 14 residues. The germline V gene has CDR1 SEHNR and CDR2 FQNEAQ (reference sequence). CDR3 residues: CASSLSGTNTEAFF. The CDR3 nucleotides are TGTGCCAGCAGCTTATCGGGAACAAACACTGAAGCTTTCTTT.

This clone has only one observation. The chain has TRBV5-5 and TRBJ2-3, with 7 bases aligning to TRBD1. CDR1 is SGHKS, CDR2 YYEKEE, per germline (reference sequence). The J segment lost 3 bases and the V segment lost 0 bases, leaving 1 base of the junction unmatched. The CDR3 has 14 residues. This chain's CDR3 is CASSLEQGTDTQYF. In nucleotides, the CDR3 is TGTGCCAGCAGCTTGGAACAGGGGACAGATACGCAGTATTTT.

The V and J genes are TRBV15 and TRBJ2-3, with 12 positions matching TRBD2. J gave up 5 bases and V 2 bases, and 2 bases lay outside the gene matches. The CDR3 runs to 15 residues. CDR1 LNHNV and CDR2 YYDKDF come from the germline V gene (reference sequence). As DNA, the CDR3 is TGTGCCACCAGCAGACTAGCGGGGGGGATAGATACGCAGTATTTT. Encoded protein: CATSRLAGGIDTQYF. The full variable domain, in which reference TRBV15 and TRBJ2-3 provide the parts outside the CDR3, is DAMVIQNPRYQVTQFGKPVTLSCSQTLNHNVMYWYQQKSSQAPKLLFHYYDKDFNNEADTPDNFQSRRPNTSFCFLDIRSPGLGDTAMYLCATSRLAGGIDTQYFGPGTRLTVL.

The J gene is TRBJ1-5, the V gene TRBV2, with 9 positions matching TRBD1. This CDR3 comprises 16 residues. From germline, CDR1 is SNHLY and CDR2 FYNNEI. With 2 bases clipped from V and 0 bases from J, the junction kept 2 bases outside the gene matches. The CDR3 is CASSERDRASNQPQHF. The CDR3 region has the DNA TGTGCCAGCAGTGAAAGGGACAGGGCTAGCAATCAGCCCCAGCATTTT.

The CDR3: CASSSGLAGAPQYF. CDR3 DNA sequence: TGTGCCAGCAGCTCGGGACTAGCGGGGGCCCCGCAGTACTTC. The V call is TRBV7-3, the J call TRBJ2-4; TRBD2 matches at 14 bases. There are 14 residues in the CDR3. V was pared by 4 bases and J by 13 bases, with 6 bases of the junction left unmatched. Germline values: CDR1 SGHTA, CDR2 FQGTGA.

The chain recombines TRBV19 with TRBJ2-3; 7 bases are a match to TRBD2. The CDR3 covers 15 residues. CDR1 is LNHDA, CDR2 SQIVND, per germline (reference sequence). The V and J ends lost 5 bases and 2 bases, in that order; junction bases with no gene match: 7. CDR3 protein: CASSRGAGITDTQYF. As DNA, the CDR3 is TGTGCCAGTAGTCGCGGAGCGGGGATCACAGATACGCAGTATTTT.

The chain uses TRBV15 and TRBJ2-1; possible D gene TRBD2, 5 bases. The CDR3 covers 16 residues. The V end was cut by 1 base, the J end by 8 bases, with 18 bases between. Germline CDR1 reads LNHNV; CDR2 reads YYDKDF (reference sequence). The CDR3 sequence is CATSRGKGKGADEQFF. For the CDR3, the DNA is TGTGCCACCAGCAGAGGGAAGGGAAAGGGAGCTGATGAGCAGTTCTTC.

The V and J genes are TRBV5-1 and TRBJ2-7, with TRBD1 identical over 8 bases. The CDR3 is made up of 13 amino acids. In germline, CDR1 is SGHRS, CDR2 YFSETQ. J was trimmed by 1 base and V by 3 bases; bases with no gene match: 0. The CDR3 DNA sequence: TGCGCCAGCAGCTGGACAGGGTCCTACGAGCAGTACTTC. It is translated as CASSWTGSYEQYF.

V usage is TRBV15 and J usage is TRBJ1-4, with D possibly matching TRBD1 (5 bases). Trimming took off 2 bases at V and 8 bases at J, with 12 bases between the two ends. Per the germline V gene, CDR1 is LNHNV and CDR2 is YYDKDF (reference sequence). The CDR3 has 14 amino acids. The DNA of the CDR3 is TGTGCCACCAGCAGACCCCAGGGTGGGGAAAAACTGTTTTTT. Translation: CATSRPQGGEKLFF.

The chain couples TRBV18 to TRBJ1-3, with D uncertain. There are 13 residues in the CDR3. CDR1 and CDR2 from the germline V gene are KGHSH and LQKENI. Trimming took 6 bases from V and 0 from J, leaving 6 bases between them. CDR3 sequence (DNA): TGTGCCAGCTCCGAGAGCTCTGGAAACACCATATATTTT. Its protein product is CASSESSGNTIYF.

The CDR3 sequence: CASSSRFVALSTDTQYF. The DNA for the CDR3 is TGTGCCAGCAGTTCGCGTTTCGTCGCCCTTAGCACAGATACGCAGTATTTT. This chain connects TRBV27 to TRBJ2-3, with D unclear. CDR3 length: 17 amino acids. The ends were cut back, 4 bases at V and 0 bases at J, with 17 bases in the middle. Germline loops: CDR1 MNHEY, CDR2 SMNVEV (reference sequence).

Here the CDR3 reads CASSELGQGTGGAQYF. The CDR3 nucleotides are TGTGCCAGCAGTGAACTCGGACAGGGGACCGGGGGAGCGCAGTATTTT. The chain combines TRBV25-1 with TRBJ2-3, with TRBD1 matching 9 bases. The CDR3 length is 16 residues. The V segment lost 2 bases and the J segment 10 bases; nucleotides outside the gene matches: 13. Germline V gives CDR1 MGHDK, CDR2 SYGVNS.

This clone was found once. The chain combines TRBV27 with TRBJ2-1; 8 bases are a match to TRBD1. CDR3 length: 16 amino acids. The V and J ends lost 6 bases and 14 bases, in that order; junction bases with no gene match: 21. Germline CDR1 MNHEY, CDR2 SMNVEV (reference sequence). CDR3 sequence: CASRSLDGTGFRGEFF. Here the CDR3 DNA reads TGTGCCAGCAGAAGTTTAGATGGGACAGGTTTTCGAGGGGAGTTCTTC.

V usage is TRBV30 and J usage is TRBJ1-3, with D perhaps matching TRBD1 (6 bases). The CDR3 runs 15 residues. Germline lookup yields CDR1 GTSNPN and CDR2 SVGIG (reference sequence). The ends were cut back, 0 bases at V and 5 bases at J, with 14 bases in the middle. This chain's CDR3 is CAWSVRGGIRNTIYF. CDR3 nucleotide sequence: TGTGCCTGGAGTGTACGGGGGGGCATAAGAAACACCATATATTTT.

V gene TRBV2 combines with J gene TRBJ2-4; tentative D call: TRBD2 (5 bases). Germline-derived CDR1 and CDR2 are SNHLY and FYNNEI. Trimming stripped 0 bases from V and 3 bases from J, with 12 bases between. The CDR3 has 16 amino acids. The CDR3 reads CASSEALERVKNIQYF. The CDR3 DNA reads as TGTGCCAGCAGTGAAGCGCTGGAGAGGGTCAAAAACATTCAGTACTTC.

In its sample, this clone was seen once. This chain joins TRBV4-3 and TRBJ2-7; D gene unclear. This CDR3 is built from 16 residues. The V end was cut by 4 bases, the J end by 5 bases, with 21 bases between. The germline V gene encodes CDR1 LGHNA and CDR2 YSLEER. The chain's CDR3 is CASSRPIQNVGNEQYF. For the CDR3, the DNA is TGCGCCAGCAGCCGCCCCATACAGAATGTCGGCAACGAGCAGTACTTC.

The rearrangement uses TRBV30 and TRBJ2-1; 8 nucleotides align to TRBD1. The CDR3 consists of 16 residues. CDR1 and CDR2 (germline): GTSNPN, SVGIG (reference sequence). V lost 3 bases and J lost 3; bases outside the gene matches: 10. CDR3 DNA: TGTGCCTGGAGGGGGAGGACAGGGAGTAACTACAATGAGCAGTTCTTC. Translating it yields CAWRGRTGSNYNEQFF. Looking up the rest from reference TRBV30 and TRBJ2-1 gives the full variable domain: SQTIHQWPATLVQPVGSPLSLECTVEGTSNPNLYWYRQAAGRGLQLLFYSVGIGQISSEVPQNLSASRPQDRQFILSSKKLLLSDSGFYLCAWRGRTGSNYNEQFFGPGTRLTVL.

The CDR3 loop reads CASSQGPYGYTF. In nucleotides, the CDR3 is TGTGCCAGCAGTCAGGGCCCCTATGGCTACACCTTC. The chain combines TRBV6-2 or TRBV6-3 with TRBJ1-2; perhaps TRBD1 as D (5 bases). This CDR3 is 12 amino acids long. With 5 bases removed from V and 4 bases from J, the gap between germline ends came to 8 bases. Germline V lookup: CDR1 MNHEY, CDR2 SVGEGT.

The chain combines TRBV3-1 (or the pseudogene TRBV3-2) with TRBJ2-2, with a tentative D call TRBD1 (5 bases). Germline loops: CDR1 LGHDT, CDR2 YNNKEL (reference sequence). V lost 1 base to trimming and J lost 2 bases, with 8 bases between them. This CDR3 spans 15 amino acids. The CDR3 sequence is CASSQAGRNTGELFF. DNA of the CDR3: TGTGCCAGCAGCCAAGCAGGGCGAAACACCGGGGAGCTGTTTTTT.

This clone is labeled medium-sized. CDR3 sequence (DNA): TGTGCCAGCAGCTTAGTCGGGGTCCGCTACGAGCAGTACTTC. Encoded protein: CASSLVGVRYEQYF. The rearrangement links TRBV5-6 to TRBJ2-7; D is possibly TRBD2 (5 bases). CDR1 and CDR2 (germline): SGHDT, YYEEEE. The V end lost 2 bases, the J end lost 3 bases, and 12 bases lay between the germline ends. The CDR3 spans 14 residues.

This rearrangement joins TRBV5-6 to TRBJ2-7, with D maybe TRBD2 (7 bases). This CDR3 comprises 14 residues. V lost 4 bases to trimming and J lost 7 bases, with 18 bases between them. Germline V gives CDR1 SGHDT, CDR2 YYEEEE. The CDR3 DNA reads as TGTGCCAGCAGCACCAGGGGTAGGGGGGGAGAGCAGTACTTC. This codes for CASSTRGRGGEQYF.